This passage covers 21 T cell receptor beta chains from one sample sequenced in a study of regulatory T cells in long-lasting Graves disease. The time point denotes: newly diagnosed GD, antithyroid drugs for less than 3 months. RNA from PBMCs was the source of the TCR library. For TCR beta, libraries came from iRepertoire HTBI primers and Arm-PCR of CDR3 regions. TCRdb reprocessed the multiplex PCR reads with MiXCR, giving one entry per CDR3 protein. The sample records 510,000 or so distinct CDR3 sequences, around 12% being singletons. The same specimen was also included in a second study, on T cells in Graves' hyperthyroidism and ophthalmopathy.

Specimen: peripheral blood mononuclear cells (PBMCs), collected at new diagnosis, from a patient treated with antithyroid drugs. The receptors come from a woman between 25 and 40 years old with Graves disease.

In its sample, this clonotype was seen many times. The chain uses TRBV18 and TRBJ1-2, with 7 bases matching TRBD1. CDR1 KGHSH and CDR2 LQKENI come from the germline V gene. V was pared by 3 bases and J by 5 bases, with 3 bases of the junction left unmatched. The CDR3 has 13 residues. The CDR3 DNA reads as TGTGCCAGCTCACCCGGACAGGATTATGGCTACACCTTC. It codes for CASSPGQDYGYTF.

This clonotype was observed many times. The J gene is TRBJ1-2, the V gene TRBV7-2, with TRBD1 as a possible D gene (5 bases). The CDR3 runs to 14 residues. V lost 0 bases to trimming and J lost 8 bases, with 13 bases between them. Germline CDR1 and CDR2: SGHTA and FQGNSA. The CDR3 protein is CASSLAGGASGYTF. In DNA, the CDR3 is TGTGCCAGCAGCTTAGCGGGAGGGGCCAGCGGCTACACCTTC.

This clonotype showed up many times. The rearrangement joins TRBV20-1 to TRBJ1-5; tentative D call: TRBD1 (6 bases). CDR3 length: 16 amino acids. V was trimmed by 1 base and J by 5 bases, leaving 18 bases between them. The germline CDR1 and CDR2 sequences are DFQATT and SNEGSKA (reference sequence). The CDR3 here is CSARARDGDTYQPQHF. In nucleotides, the CDR3 is TGCAGTGCTAGAGCAAGAGATGGGGACACCTATCAGCCCCAGCATTTT.

This clonotype was seen at least ten times. The chain is built from TRBV4-1 and TRBJ1-6, with 8 bases that match TRBD1. CDR1 is MGHRA, CDR2 YSYEKL, per germline. Trimming took 5 bases from V and 10 from J; bases not matched to a gene: 22. There are 19 residues in the CDR3. The DNA of the CDR3 is TGCGCCAGCAGCGGAGGGCCCAGAGGCTGGGGACAGGCACGGTCACCCCTCCACTTT. Its translation is CASSGGPRGWGQARSPLHF.

The chain's CDR3 is CASSARVTGELFF. CDR3 in DNA: TGTGCCAGCAGCGCCCGGGTCACCGGGGAGCTGTTTTTT. This chain uses TRBV7-2 with TRBJ2-2; D not certain. Germline loops: CDR1 SGHTA, CDR2 FQGNSA. V dropped 5 bases and J dropped 4 bases, with 8 bases sitting between them. The CDR3 is 13 amino acids.

There are a few counts of this clonotype. V and J are TRBV28 and TRBJ2-7; D might be TRBD1 or TRBD2, each matching 7 bases. This CDR3 comprises 15 residues. V gave up 5 bases and J gave up 1 base, with 15 bases separating them. From germline, CDR1 is MDHEN and CDR2 SYDVKM. CDR3 sequence (DNA): TGTGCCAGCAGTCCACGGGGGGACAGTTCCTACGAGCAGTACTTC. Translating gives CASSPRGDSSYEQYF.

This clonotype showed up just once. The chain is built from TRBV12-3 or TRBV12-4 and TRBJ2-5; 7 bases are a match to TRBD2. V dropped 6 bases and J dropped 4; count of bases not matched to a gene: 5. The CDR3 is made up of 13 amino acids. The CDR3 loop reads CASRMGGGETQYF. In nucleotides, the CDR3 is TGTGCCAGCAGGATGGGGGGGGGAGAGACCCAGTACTTC.

This clonotype was picked up one time. V and J are TRBV4-1 and TRBJ1-2, with TRBD1 matching over 10 bases. This CDR3 has 17 residues. The germline V gene has CDR1 MGHRA and CDR2 YSYEKL. The V gene end was trimmed by 1 base and the J gene end by 4 bases; junction bases not matched to a gene: 9. CDR3 protein: CASSQGETGGDRYGYTF. Written as DNA, the CDR3 is TGCGCCAGCAGCCAAGGGGAGACAGGGGGCGATCGCTATGGCTACACCTTC.

This clonotype came up a few times. This chain joins TRBV4-1 and TRBJ1-6; 8 positions agree with TRBD1. The trim removed 5 bases at V and 6 bases at J, leaving 6 bases unmatched. The CDR3 contains 15 residues. Looked up from germline, CDR1 is MGHRA and CDR2 is YSYEKL. The CDR3 DNA is TGCGCCAGCAGCGACGGACAGGGACCTAATTCACCCCTCCACTTT. Translation gives CASSDGQGPNSPLHF.

This clonotype occurred many times. This chain uses TRBV29-1 with TRBJ2-5; tentatively, D is TRBD1 (6 bases). CDR3 length: 14 residues. Trimming took 6 bases from V and 0 from J, leaving 14 bases between them. Germline lookup yields CDR1 SQVTM and CDR2 ANQGSEA. DNA for the CDR3: TGCAGCGTCCCCGCCCAGGGGTACCAAGAGACCCAGTACTTC. Its translation: CSVPAQGYQETQYF.

The table lists this clonotype with a few counts. The chain uses TRBV7-2 and TRBJ2-7; TRBD2 matches at 11 bases. This CDR3 has 16 amino acids. V shed 2 bases, J shed 0 bases, and the junction held 3 bases outside the gene matches. Per germline, CDR1 SGHTA and CDR2 FQGNSA. CDR3 bases: TGTGCCAGCAGCTTAACCGGACTAGCGGGCTCCTACGAGCAGTACTTC. This translates into CASSLTGLAGSYEQYF. Variable domain in full (rest from reference TRBV7-2 and TRBJ2-7): GAGVSQSPSNKVTEKGKDVELRCDPISGHTALYWYRQSLGQGLEFLIYFQGNSAPDKSGLPSDRFSAERTGGSVSTLTIQRTQQEDSAVYLCASSLTGLAGSYEQYFGPGTRLTVT.

The V call is TRBV20-1, the J call TRBJ1-5; D gene unclear. The CDR3 loop spans 15 amino acids. Trimming cost V 3 bases and J 6 bases, with 18 bases left between them. Germline V gene lookup returns CDR1 DFQATT and CDR2 SNEGSKA (reference sequence). The CDR3 DNA reads as TGCAGTGCTAGTGAGGACGGGCGGAGCGGTCAGCCCCAGCATTTT. It codes for CSASEDGRSGQPQHF.

This clonotype was recorded many times. The chain employs TRBV18 and TRBJ1-2, with no clear D. Trimming pared 3 bases from V and 3 bases from J, leaving 14 bases between. This CDR3 has 15 residues. From germline, CDR1 is KGHSH and CDR2 LQKENI. CDR3 loop: CASSPAHLVDYGYTF. The CDR3 coding sequence is TGTGCCAGCTCACCTGCCCACCTGGTCGACTATGGCTACACCTTC.

The sample holds a few counts of this clonotype. The genes are TRBV2 and TRBJ1-5, with 10 bases fitting TRBD1. V trimming: 3 bases; J trimming: 4 bases; junction bases outside the gene matches: 9. Looked up from germline, CDR1 is SNHLY and CDR2 is FYNNEI. CDR3 length: 17 residues. The CDR3 nucleotides read TGTGCCAGCAGTGAGGGGACAGGGGATAGGGATAATCAGCCCCAGCATTTT. Protein: CASSEGTGDRDNQPQHF.

In this sample, this clonotype turned up many times. The rearrangement links TRBV11-2 to TRBJ2-7, with 13 bases lining up with TRBD2. Germline V gene data show CDR1 as SGHAT and CDR2 as FQNNGV. V shed 3 bases and J 2 bases; nucleotides not matched to a gene: 4. The CDR3 loop spans 16 amino acids. The CDR3 nucleotides are TGTGCCAGCAGCTTTGGGACTAGCGGGATGACCTACGAGCAGTACTTC. Translated, it gives CASSFGTSGMTYEQYF.

In this sample, this clonotype turned up many times. The genes are TRBV28 and TRBJ1-1; no reliable D call. Trimming removed 3 bases at V and 1 base at J, with 12 bases between. In germline, CDR1 is MDHEN, CDR2 SYDVKM. The CDR3 is made up of 15 amino acids. The CDR3 nucleotides are TGTGCCAGCAGTTTTGCCGGAGCCCCGAACACTGAAGCTTTCTTT. Protein product: CASSFAGAPNTEAFF.

At least ten counts were recorded for this clonotype. CDR3 bases: TGTGCCAGCTCACCTCTGACAGGGGCGAAGAACACTGAAGCTTTCTTT. Amino acids: CASSPLTGAKNTEAFF. This rearrangement joins TRBV18 to TRBJ1-1; 8 bases match TRBD1. Germline assignment: CDR1 KGHSH and CDR2 LQKENI. This CDR3 is built from 16 residues. V shed 3 bases and J 1 base; nucleotides not matched to a gene: 7.

The chain recombines TRBV7-2 with TRBJ2-1; no reliable D call. Germline CDR1 SGHTA, CDR2 FQGNSA. V shed 6 bases and J shed 2 bases, with 8 bases lying between them. CDR3 length: 13 amino acids. In DNA form, the CDR3 reads TGTGCCAGCAGTGACGGGCCCTACAATGAGCAGTTCTTC. Residues: CASSDGPYNEQFF.

This clonotype was recorded many times. The gene calls are TRBV18 and TRBJ1-1; 7 bases agree with TRBD1. Per the germline V gene, CDR1 is KGHSH and CDR2 is LQKENI. This CDR3 has 12 residues. V lost 3 bases and J lost 9; bases outside the gene matches: 4. This CDR3 reads CASSPADRQAFF. The CDR3 DNA follows: TGTGCCAGCTCACCTGCGGACAGGCAAGCTTTCTTT.

The table lists this clonotype with many counts. This sequence joins TRBV18 and TRBJ1-1; TRBD1 matches 8 bases. The junction had 7 bases not matched to a gene; V was cut back by 4 bases and J by 6 bases. CDR1 is KGHSH, CDR2 LQKENI, per germline. The CDR3 totals 14 residues. The CDR3 coding sequence is TGTGCCAGCTCACGGACAGGGTTAGAAGCTGAAGCTTTCTTT. Translating it yields CASSRTGLEAEAFF.

This clonotype was picked up many times. V and J are TRBV29-1 and TRBJ2-7, with D possibly matching TRBD1 (5 bases). Trimming cost V 4 bases and J 5 bases, with 15 bases left between them. The CDR3 is made up of 13 amino acids. In germline, CDR1 is SQVTM, CDR2 ANQGSEA. The CDR3: CSVVVQGYNEQYF. Written as DNA, the CDR3 is TGCAGCGTTGTTGTCCAGGGATATAACGAGCAGTACTTC.